Listed below are T cell receptor beta chains from one sample, sequenced in a study of blood T cells in healthy people across ages. Using its own MiXCR run on the 5' RACE reads, TCRdb lists one record per CDR3 protein. The repertoire holds about 970,000 distinct CDR3 sequences, with approximately 50% as singletons. The sample comprised blood. The receptors were gathered from a woman aged 55-75 years in good health. Both conserved end residues are part of each CDR3. The D gene is left open where the match is weak. Where a row states a size, it is once, few, many or the class of an expanded clone; other rows omit it.

size	V	D	J	CDR3	DNA
once	TRBV7-9	TRBD1	TRBJ1-1	CASSRQGLGNTEAFF	TGTGCCAGCAGCCGACAGGGGCTGGGAAACACTGAAGCTTTCTTT
few	TRBV12-3/TRBV12-4	-	TRBJ2-5	CASSPPSNGYFQETQYF	TGTGCCAGCAGCCCTCCTAGCAACGGGTACTTTCAAGAGACCCAGTACTTC
-	TRBV24-1	-	TRBJ1-2	CATSDPGQGPAGYTF	TGTGCCACCAGTGATCCGGGCCAGGGTCCGGCTGGCTACACCTTC
many	TRBV29-1	TRBD1	TRBJ1-2	CSALPPGGNYGYTF	TGCAGCGCCCTACCCCCAGGGGGTAACTATGGCTACACCTTC
-	TRBV5-1	-	TRBJ2-1	CASSLEVRQYNEQFF	TGCGCCAGCAGCTTGGAGGTTCGGCAGTACAATGAGCAGTTCTTC
few	TRBV20-1	-	TRBJ2-5	CSADPPAMETQYF	TGCAGTGCTGACCCCCCGGCCATGGAGACCCAGTACTTC
-	TRBV29-1	TRBD1	TRBJ2-1	CSVSVQGQYNEQFF	TGCAGCGTCTCCGTACAGGGACAGTACAATGAGCAGTTCTTC
-	TRBV4-1	-	TRBJ2-3	CASSQEVRAVTDTQYF	TGCGCCAGCAGCCAAGAGGTGAGAGCGGTCACAGATACGCAGTATTTT
-	TRBV11-1	-	TRBJ2-7	CASSLSTGEQYF	TGTGCCAGCAGCTTATCCACGGGAGAGCAGTACTTC
-	TRBV10-1	-	TRBJ2-7	CASSLQKGSYEQYF	TGCGCCAGCAGTCTCCAGAAGGGAAGCTACGAGCAGTACTTC
-	TRBV7-2	-	TRBJ2-7	CASSHRTGGSYEQYF	TGTGCCAGCAGCCACCGGACTGGCGGCTCCTACGAGCAGTACTTC
few	TRBV10-3	-	TRBJ2-4	CATGTPLTKNIQYF	TGTGCCACAGGGACTCCACTTACCAAAAACATTCAGTACTTC
-	TRBV2	-	TRBJ1-5	CASSEPPLGGMQPQHF	TGTGCCAGCAGTGAACCTCCTCTGGGGGGTATGCAGCCCCAGCATTTT
few	TRBV27	-	TRBJ2-6	CASSSVSSSGANVLTF	TGTGCCAGCAGTTCGGTCTCCTCGTCTGGGGCCAACGTCCTGACTTTC
-	TRBV5-1	-	TRBJ2-2	CASSLSVQVNTGELFF	TGCGCCAGCAGCTTAAGTGTACAGGTTAACACCGGGGAGCTGTTTTTT
-	TRBV7-2	-	TRBJ2-1	CASSLDGSSYNGQFF	TGTGCCAGCAGCTTAGACGGGAGTTCCTACAATGGGCAGTTCTTC
-	TRBV28	-	TRBJ2-7	CASSRGWGTPPLYEQYF	TGTGCCAGCAGTCGAGGGTGGGGCACTCCTCCCCTCTACGAGCAGTACTTC
-	TRBV4-2	-	TRBJ2-1	CATGSGSYNEQFF	TGTGCCACCGGGTCTGGCTCCTACAATGAGCAGTTCTTC
few	TRBV4-1	-	TRBJ1-5	CASSQDSSSAGQQPQHF	TGCGCCAGCAGCCAAGATTCGTCGTCGGCAGGGCAGCAGCCCCAGCATTTT
-	TRBV6-1	-	TRBJ2-5	CASRGVKGETQYF	TGTGCCAGCAGAGGCGTTAAGGGGGAGACCCAGTACTTC
-	TRBV3-1	-	TRBJ2-2	CASSQIGVGELFF	TGTGCCAGCAGCCAAATCGGGGTCGGGGAGCTGTTTTTT
-	TRBV28	-	TRBJ2-5	CASSMQYQETQYF	TGTGCCAGCAGTATGCAGTACCAAGAGACCCAGTACTTC
-	TRBV6-1	-	TRBJ2-5	CASSRVPIQETQYF	TGTGCCAGCAGTCGTGTACCGATTCAAGAGACCCAGTACTTC
-	TRBV7-2	TRBD1	TRBJ1-6	CASNLAFSGTDNSPLHF	TGTGCCAGCAACTTAGCATTCTCCGGGACAGATAATTCACCCCTCCACTTT
-	TRBV5-1	-	TRBJ2-1	CASAPGQGTYNEQFF	TGCGCCAGCGCCCCTGGGCAGGGCACCTACAATGAGCAGTTCTTC
-	TRBV20-1	-	TRBJ1-5	CSALDTSNQPQHF	TGCAGTGCCCTCGACACTAGCAATCAGCCCCAGCATTTT